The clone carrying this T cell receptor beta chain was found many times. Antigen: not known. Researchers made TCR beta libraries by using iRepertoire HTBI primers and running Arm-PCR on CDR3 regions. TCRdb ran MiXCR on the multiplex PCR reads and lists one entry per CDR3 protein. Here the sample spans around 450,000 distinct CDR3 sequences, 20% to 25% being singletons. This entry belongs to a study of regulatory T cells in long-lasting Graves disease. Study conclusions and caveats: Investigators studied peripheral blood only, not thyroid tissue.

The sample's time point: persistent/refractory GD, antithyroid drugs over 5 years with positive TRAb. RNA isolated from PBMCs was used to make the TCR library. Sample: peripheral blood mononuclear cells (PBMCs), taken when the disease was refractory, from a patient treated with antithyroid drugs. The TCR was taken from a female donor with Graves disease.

This CDR3 is CATRAGGDQPQHF. The CDR3 DNA reads as TGTGCCACGCGGGCGGGGGGCGATCAGCCCCAGCATTTT. The J gene is TRBJ1-5, the V gene TRBV24-1; D perhaps matches TRBD1 (6 bases). The germline CDR1 and CDR2 sequences are KGHDR and SFDVKD. The CDR3 is 13 residues long. Trimming took 10 bases from V and 5 from J, leaving 14 bases between them.